The rows below give T cell receptor beta chains drawn from one sample of a study of blood T cell repertoires in COVID-19. Generated by immunoSEQ multiplex PCR, the TCRdb table keeps only in-frame clones and is missing some. This sample carries tens of thousands of clones, more than 65% of them seen once, and the ten largest clones take around 27%. Material for sequencing was peripheral blood. These TCRs come from a woman of 80 years or more with active or convalescent COVID-19. CDR3s include the opening cysteine and the closing phenylalanine or tryptophan. A D gene is named only where the DNA matches it firmly. Expanded clones are given a class, and other clones once, few, many or no size at all.

J gene: TRBJ2-7; clone size: -; V gene: TRBV29-1; D gene: TRBD2; CDR3 protein: CSGGAGASYEQYF; CDR3 DNA: TGCAGCGGGGGAGCGGGGGCCTCCTACGAGCAGTACTTC
J gene: TRBJ2-2; clone size: -; V gene: TRBV7-2; D gene: -; CDR3 protein: CASSLVSRGGAGELFF; CDR3 DNA: TGTGCCAGCAGCTTAGTGAGCCGGGGTGGTGCCGGGGAGCTGTTTTTT
J gene: TRBJ1-1; clone size: -; V gene: TRBV12-5; D gene: -; CDR3 protein: CASGFGGLGGTEAFF; CDR3 DNA: TGTGCTAGTGGTTTTGGGGGGTTAGGAGGCACTGAAGCTTTCTTT
J gene: TRBJ2-3; clone size: -; V gene: TRBV5-6; D gene: -; CDR3 protein: CASTPEPGSDTQYF; CDR3 DNA: TGTGCCAGCACCCCTGAGCCAGGATCAGATACGCAGTATTTT
J gene: TRBJ1-6; clone size: -; V gene: TRBV6-1; D gene: TRBD1; CDR3 protein: CASSEDRGNLSPLHF; CDR3 DNA: TGTGCCAGCAGTGAGGACAGGGGAAACCTTTCACCCCTCCACTTT
J gene: TRBJ1-2; clone size: -; V gene: TRBV19; D gene: -; CDR3 protein: CASSISANYGYTF; CDR3 DNA: TGTGCCAGTAGTATTTCAGCTAACTATGGCTACACCTTC
J gene: TRBJ2-1; clone size: -; V gene: TRBV28; D gene: TRBD1; CDR3 protein: CASCGHDRGSGNEQFF; CDR3 DNA: TGTGCCAGCTGTGGACACGACAGGGGCTCGGGAAATGAGCAGTTCTTC
J gene: TRBJ1-2; clone size: -; V gene: TRBV15; D gene: -; CDR3 protein: CATSRDQEGRYYGYTF; CDR3 DNA: TGTGCCACCAGCAGAGATCAAGAGGGGAGGTACTATGGCTACACCTTC
J gene: TRBJ2-1; clone size: -; V gene: TRBV6-4; D gene: -; CDR3 protein: CASSRDSDNEQFF; CDR3 DNA: TGTGCCAGCAGTCGGGATAGCGACAATGAGCAGTTCTTC
J gene: TRBJ1-6; clone size: -; V gene: TRBV4-1; D gene: TRBD1; CDR3 protein: CASSRTGLIYNSPLHF; CDR3 DNA: TGCGCCAGCAGCCGGACAGGTTTGATCTATAATTCACCCCTCCACTTT
J gene: TRBJ2-6; clone size: many; V gene: TRBV6-1; D gene: TRBD1; CDR3 protein: CASSGLTGPGANVLTF; CDR3 DNA: TGTGCCAGCAGTGGATTGACAGGGCCCGGGGCCAACGTCCTGACTTTC
J gene: TRBJ2-3; clone size: -; V gene: TRBV7-3; D gene: TRBD2; CDR3 protein: CASSPYSGGASDTQYF; CDR3 DNA: TGTGCCAGCAGCCCCTATAGCGGGGGGGCATCAGATACGCAGTATTTT
J gene: TRBJ1-3; clone size: -; V gene: TRBV7-2; D gene: -; CDR3 protein: CASSLLFPGYSGNTIYF; CDR3 DNA: TGTGCCAGCAGCTTACTCTTTCCGGGGTACTCTGGAAACACCATATATTTT
J gene: TRBJ1-5; clone size: many; V gene: TRBV6-5; D gene: -; CDR3 protein: CASSLQSNQPQHF; CDR3 DNA: TGTGCCAGCAGTCTTCAGAGCAATCAGCCCCAGCATTTT
J gene: TRBJ1-1; clone size: -; V gene: TRBV5-6; D gene: -; CDR3 protein: CASSPTQVGTEAFF; CDR3 DNA: TGTGCCAGCAGCCCTACCCAGGTGGGCACTGAAGCTTTCTTT
J gene: TRBJ2-4; clone size: -; V gene: TRBV28; D gene: TRBD2; CDR3 protein: CASSLGLAGGLTKNIQYF; CDR3 DNA: TGTGCCAGCAGTTTAGGGCTAGCGGGGGGGCTAACCAAAAACATTCAGTACTTC
J gene: TRBJ1-5; clone size: few; V gene: TRBV6-6; D gene: -; CDR3 protein: CASSNLRGQPQHF; CDR3 DNA: TGTGCCAGCAGTAACCTCAGGGGTCAGCCCCAGCATTTT
J gene: TRBJ2-5; clone size: once; V gene: TRBV27; D gene: -; CDR3 protein: CASSLSLGAIETQYF; CDR3 DNA: TGTGCCAGCAGTTTATCCTTGGGGGCGATTGAGACCCAGTACTTC
J gene: TRBJ1-1; clone size: once; V gene: TRBV5-5; D gene: -; CDR3 protein: CASSPRRGENTEAFF; CDR3 DNA: TGTGCCAGCAGCCCACGACGGGGAGAGAACACTGAAGCTTTCTTT
J gene: TRBJ2-6; clone size: -; V gene: TRBV15; D gene: -; CDR3 protein: CATSRASLASSGANVLTF; CDR3 DNA: TGTGCCACCAGCAGAGCCTCGTTGGCCTCCTCTGGGGCCAACGTCCTGACTTTC
J gene: TRBJ1-5; clone size: -; V gene: TRBV6-1; D gene: TRBD1; CDR3 protein: CASSAIAGTGLQPQHF; CDR3 DNA: TGTGCCAGCAGTGCAATTGCCGGGACAGGGCTTCAGCCCCAGCATTTT
J gene: TRBJ1-1; clone size: -; V gene: TRBV28; D gene: -; CDR3 protein: CASTPARPLIEAFF; CDR3 DNA: TGTGCCAGCACCCCTGCCAGGCCCCTCATTGAAGCTTTCTTT
J gene: TRBJ1-1; clone size: -; V gene: TRBV25-1; D gene: -; CDR3 protein: CASIPPRVTEAFF; CDR3 DNA: TGTGCCTCCATCCCGCCTCGCGTTACTGAAGCTTTCTTT
J gene: TRBJ1-2; clone size: -; V gene: TRBV27; D gene: -; CDR3 protein: CASSRTSWDYGYTF; CDR3 DNA: TGTGCCAGCAGCCGGACAAGCTGGGACTATGGCTACACCTTC
J gene: TRBJ2-1; clone size: -; V gene: TRBV7-2; D gene: -; CDR3 protein: CASSLGATVRYNEQFF; CDR3 DNA: TGTGCCAGCAGCTTAGGCGCGACAGTGCGCTACAATGAGCAGTTCTTC
J gene: TRBJ2-3; clone size: -; V gene: TRBV5-4; D gene: -; CDR3 protein: CASSRDPYSTDTQYF; CDR3 DNA: TGTGCCAGCAGCCGGGATCCCTATAGCACAGATACGCAGTATTTT
J gene: TRBJ1-5; clone size: -; V gene: TRBV7-2; D gene: -; CDR3 protein: CASKLTVSGQPQHF; CDR3 DNA: TGTGCCAGCAAGCTCACAGTAAGCGGTCAGCCCCAGCATTTT
J gene: TRBJ2-4; clone size: -; V gene: TRBV6-5; D gene: -; CDR3 protein: CASSYREFEGNIQYF; CDR3 DNA: TGTGCCAGCAGTTACAGGGAGTTTGAAGGCAACATTCAGTACTTC
J gene: TRBJ2-7; clone size: -; V gene: TRBV2; D gene: TRBD1; CDR3 protein: CASNQGAREQYF; CDR3 DNA: TGTGCCAGCAATCAGGGGGCGCGCGAGCAGTACTTC
J gene: TRBJ2-5; clone size: -; V gene: TRBV6-6; D gene: TRBD2; CDR3 protein: CASTKRGGLGTQYF; CDR3 DNA: TGTGCCAGCACCAAGCGGGGGGGCCTGGGGACCCAGTACTTC
J gene: TRBJ1-2; clone size: once; V gene: TRBV29-1; D gene: -; CDR3 protein: CSVDNSGQNYGYTF; CDR3 DNA: TGCAGCGTTGATAATTCGGGACAAAACTATGGCTACACCTTC
J gene: TRBJ2-1; clone size: -; V gene: TRBV7-9; D gene: -; CDR3 protein: CASSNRQNEQFF; CDR3 DNA: TGTGCCAGCAGCAATCGACAGAATGAGCAGTTCTTC
J gene: TRBJ1-2; clone size: -; V gene: TRBV4-1; D gene: -; CDR3 protein: CASSQVGGSYGYTF; CDR3 DNA: TGCGCCAGCAGCCAAGTTGGGGGCAGCTATGGCTACACCTTC
J gene: TRBJ1-2; clone size: -; V gene: TRBV6-2/TRBV6-3; D gene: TRBD1; CDR3 protein: CASSSDQGARVYGYTF; CDR3 DNA: TGTGCCAGCAGCTCGGATCAGGGGGCGCGAGTATATGGCTACACCTTC
J gene: TRBJ1-2; clone size: many; V gene: TRBV6-5; D gene: -; CDR3 protein: CASRNIGDGYTF; CDR3 DNA: TGTGCCAGCAGGAATATTGGAGATGGCTACACCTTC
J gene: TRBJ2-1; clone size: -; V gene: TRBV9; D gene: TRBD2; CDR3 protein: CASSPQARGLGNEQFF; CDR3 DNA: TGTGCCAGCAGCCCCCAGGCGCGGGGGTTGGGCAATGAGCAGTTCTTC
J gene: TRBJ1-4; clone size: -; V gene: TRBV28; D gene: -; CDR3 protein: CASSSGTNEKLFF; CDR3 DNA: TGTGCCAGCTCTAGTGGTACTAATGAAAAACTGTTTTTT
J gene: TRBJ1-4; clone size: -; V gene: TRBV6-5; D gene: TRBD1; CDR3 protein: CASAGTVHEKLFF; CDR3 DNA: TGTGCCAGCGCCGGGACAGTTCATGAAAAACTGTTTTTT
J gene: TRBJ2-5; clone size: -; V gene: TRBV2; D gene: -; CDR3 protein: CASTRNQETQYF; CDR3 DNA: TGTGCCAGCACGAGAAACCAAGAGACCCAGTACTTC
J gene: TRBJ1-1; clone size: -; V gene: TRBV24-1; D gene: -; CDR3 protein: CATSDSTGGNTEAFF; CDR3 DNA: TGTGCCACCAGTGATTCCACCGGGGGGAACACTGAAGCTTTCTTT
J gene: TRBJ1-2; clone size: -; V gene: TRBV19; D gene: TRBD1; CDR3 protein: CASRNVQGNYGYTF; CDR3 DNA: TGTGCCAGTAGAAACGTACAGGGGAACTATGGCTACACCTTC
J gene: TRBJ1-1; clone size: -; V gene: TRBV7-2; D gene: -; CDR3 protein: CASSSLTVNTEAFF; CDR3 DNA: TGTGCCAGCAGCTCCTTGACAGTGAACACTGAAGCTTTCTTT
J gene: TRBJ2-3; clone size: few; V gene: TRBV4-3; D gene: -; CDR3 protein: CASSQNSDGGTDTQYF; CDR3 DNA: TGCGCCAGCAGCCAAAATAGCGACGGCGGCACAGATACGCAGTATTTT